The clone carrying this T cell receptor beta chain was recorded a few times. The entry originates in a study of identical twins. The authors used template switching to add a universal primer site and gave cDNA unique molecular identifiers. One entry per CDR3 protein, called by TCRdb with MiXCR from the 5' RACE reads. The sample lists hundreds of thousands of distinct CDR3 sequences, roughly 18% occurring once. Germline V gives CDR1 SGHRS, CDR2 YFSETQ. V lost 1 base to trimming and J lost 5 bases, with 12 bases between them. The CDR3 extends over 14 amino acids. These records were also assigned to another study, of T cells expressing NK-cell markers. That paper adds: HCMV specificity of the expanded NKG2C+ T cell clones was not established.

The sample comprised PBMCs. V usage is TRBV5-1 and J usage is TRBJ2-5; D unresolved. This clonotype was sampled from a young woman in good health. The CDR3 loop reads CASSLSPDRETQYF. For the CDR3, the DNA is TGCGCCAGCAGCTTGAGTCCCGATCGGGAGACCCAGTACTTC. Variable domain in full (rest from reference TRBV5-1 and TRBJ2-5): KAGVTQTPRYLIKTRGQQVTLSCSPISGHRSVSWYQQTPGQGLQFLFEYFSETQRNKGNFPGRFSGRQFSNSRSEMNVSTLELGDSALYLCASSLSPDRETQYFGPGTRLLVL.